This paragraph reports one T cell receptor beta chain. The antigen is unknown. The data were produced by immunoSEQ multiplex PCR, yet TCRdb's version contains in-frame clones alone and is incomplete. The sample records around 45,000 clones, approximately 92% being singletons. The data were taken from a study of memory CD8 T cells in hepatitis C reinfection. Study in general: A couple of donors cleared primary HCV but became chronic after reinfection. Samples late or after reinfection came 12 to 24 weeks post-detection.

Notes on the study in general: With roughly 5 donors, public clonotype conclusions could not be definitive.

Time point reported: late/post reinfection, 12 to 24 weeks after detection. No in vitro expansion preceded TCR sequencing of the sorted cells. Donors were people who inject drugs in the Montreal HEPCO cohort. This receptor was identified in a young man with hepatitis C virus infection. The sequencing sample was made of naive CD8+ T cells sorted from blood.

This chain's CDR3 is CASSRLAGAYEQYF. CDR3 DNA: TGTGCCAGCAGCCGTCTAGCGGGAGCCTACGAGCAGTACTTC. This chain connects TRBV7-9 to TRBJ2-7; 10 bases map to TRBD2. There are 14 residues in the CDR3. V shed 5 bases, J shed 2 bases, and the junction held 3 bases outside the gene matches. Germline V lookup: CDR1 SEHNR, CDR2 FQNEAQ (reference sequence).